This T cell receptor beta chain derives from a study of blood T cell repertoires in COVID-19. Whole-study context: Specimens from acute and convalescent COVID-19 originated in the United States, Italy and Spain. Sources were T cells, B-cell-depleted T cells, or PBMCs; the material itself was cDNA or gDNA.

CDR1 and CDR2 from the germline V gene are SGHDN and FVKESK. V was cut by 0 bases and J by 8 bases, with 10 bases left in between. The length of the CDR3 is 13 residues. Study processing details: Estimated nucleated cell counts came from reference gene primer amplification. Using immunoSEQ multiplex PCR, the repertoire was profiled, and TCRdb retains in-frame clones only, with some absent. V and J calls plus clone size are reproduced from that table; the DNA served to infer D and trimming. The table lists 110,000 to 150,000 clones, around 89% of them singletons. Sample: peripheral blood. The chain employs TRBV14 and TRBJ1-2; D not resolved. The receptor comes from a woman of 80 years or more with acute or convalescent COVID-19. CDR3: CASSQERKAGYTF. The CDR3 DNA reads as TGTGCCAGCAGCCAAGAGAGGAAGGCGGGCTACACCTTC.